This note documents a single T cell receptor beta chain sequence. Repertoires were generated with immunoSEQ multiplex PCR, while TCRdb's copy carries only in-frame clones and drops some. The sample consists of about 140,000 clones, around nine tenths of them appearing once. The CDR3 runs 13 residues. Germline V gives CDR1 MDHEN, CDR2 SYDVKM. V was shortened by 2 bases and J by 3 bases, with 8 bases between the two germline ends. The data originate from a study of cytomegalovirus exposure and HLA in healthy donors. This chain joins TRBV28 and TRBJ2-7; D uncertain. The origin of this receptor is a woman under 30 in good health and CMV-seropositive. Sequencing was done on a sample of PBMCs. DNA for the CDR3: TGTGCCAGCAGTTTAAACCAGCGCTACGAGCAGTACTTC. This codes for CASSLNQRYEQYF.